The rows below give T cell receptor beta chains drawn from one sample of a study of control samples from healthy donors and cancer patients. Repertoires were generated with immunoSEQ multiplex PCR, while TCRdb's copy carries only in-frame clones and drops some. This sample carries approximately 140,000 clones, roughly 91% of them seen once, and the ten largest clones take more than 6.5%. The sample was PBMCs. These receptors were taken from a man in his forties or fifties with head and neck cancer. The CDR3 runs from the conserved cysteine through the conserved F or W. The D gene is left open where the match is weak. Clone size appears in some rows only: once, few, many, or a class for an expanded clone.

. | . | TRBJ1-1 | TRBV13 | TGTGCCAGCAGCCCCAGATCGAACACTGAAGCTTTCTTT | CASSPRSNTEAFF
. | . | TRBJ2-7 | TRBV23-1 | TGCGCCAGCAGTCAAAGAACAGGGGGGGACGAGCAGTACTTC | CASSQRTGGDEQYF
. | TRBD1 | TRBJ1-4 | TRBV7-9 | TGTGCCAGCAGCTTATCCGGGACAGGGGTTCAACGAAAACTGTTTTTT | CASSLSGTGVQRKLFF
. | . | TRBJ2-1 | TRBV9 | TGTGCCAGCAGCGTAGGAAACAGGGCGGGCAATGAGCAGTTCTTC | CASSVGNRAGNEQFF
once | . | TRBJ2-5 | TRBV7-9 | TGTGCCAGCAGCTTAGGAGCCAGGGGAGGGGAGACCCAGTACTTC | CASSLGARGGETQYF
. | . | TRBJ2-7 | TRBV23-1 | TGCGCCAGCACAGGACCAATCTACGAGCAGTACTTC | CASTGPIYEQYF
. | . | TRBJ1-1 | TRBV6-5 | TGTGCCAGCAGTTACACCGTCCCTACTGGAACTGAAGCTTTCTTT | CASSYTVPTGTEAFF
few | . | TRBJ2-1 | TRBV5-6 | TGTGCCAGCAGCTTCTCCAATGAGCAGTTCTTC | CASSFSNEQFF
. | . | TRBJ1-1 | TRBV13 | TGTGCCAGCAGCCCGCAGGGGAGCGGCACTGAAGCTTTCTTT | CASSPQGSGTEAFF
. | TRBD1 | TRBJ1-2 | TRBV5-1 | TGCGCCAGCAGCTTGGACACAGGGGGAGTCTATGGCTACACCTTC | CASSLDTGGVYGYTF
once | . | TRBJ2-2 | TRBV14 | TGTGCCAGCAGCCTCCTAGGACAGTACACCGGGGAGCTGTTTTTT | CASSLLGQYTGELFF
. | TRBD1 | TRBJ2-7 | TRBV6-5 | TGTGCCAGCAGTTCGGACAGGGGATCGTACGAGCAGTACTTC | CASSSDRGSYEQYF
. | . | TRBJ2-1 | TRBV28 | TGTGCCAGCAATTATCCGGGACTTTCCTACAATGAGCAGTTCTTC | CASNYPGLSYNEQFF
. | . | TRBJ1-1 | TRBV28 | TGTGCCAGCAGTTTACTGGGCTCTGAAGCTTTCTTT | CASSLLGSEAFF
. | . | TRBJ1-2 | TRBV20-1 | TGCAGTGCTAGTCAGGGAGGGGGGAGCTATGGCTACACCTTC | CSASQGGGSYGYTF
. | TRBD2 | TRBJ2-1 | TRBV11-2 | TGTGCCAGCACTCCGGGACTAGCGAACAATGAGCAGTTCTTC | CASTPGLANNEQFF
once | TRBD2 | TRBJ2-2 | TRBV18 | TGTGCCAGCTCACTACTAGCGGGAGGGCCGAACACCGGGGAGCTGTTTTTT | CASSLLAGGPNTGELFF
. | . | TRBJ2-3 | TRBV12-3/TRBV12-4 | TGTGCGGGGAGCTGGGGGAACACAGATACGCAGTATTTT | CAGSWGNTDTQYF